These T cell receptor beta chains were read from a single sample in a study of PD-L1 blockade in urothelial cancer. Repertoires were generated with immunoSEQ multiplex PCR, while TCRdb's copy carries only in-frame clones and drops some. Of some 41,000 clones listed, approximately 88% are singletons. Specimen: PBMCs, collected around atezolizumab (anti-PD-L1) treatment. The receptors derive from a man aged 80 or over with urothelial cancer. The CDR3 runs from the conserved cysteine through the conserved F or W. The D gene is left open where the match is weak. Size values are once, few and many counts, or a class for expanded clones, and some rows have none.

CASRYGQGNYGYTF TGTGCCAGTAGGTACGGACAGGGAAACTATGGCTACACCTTC TRBV19 NA TRBD1 TRBJ1-2
CASSPRGFPNEKLFF TGTGCCAGCAGCCCCCGAGGGTTCCCGAATGAAAAACTGTTTTTT TRBV14 NA NA TRBJ1-4
CASSSLRLSPYNEQFF TGTGCCAGCAGCTCCCTCCGACTCTCCCCCTACAATGAGCAGTTCTTC TRBV11-2 NA NA TRBJ2-1
CASSEALGGGAEAFF TGTGCCAGCAGTGAAGCGCTTGGGGGGGGAGCTGAAGCTTTCTTT TRBV2 NA NA TRBJ1-1
CASSVRDRQETQYF TGTGCCAGCAGCGTCCGGGACAGGCAAGAGACCCAGTACTTC TRBV9 NA TRBD1 TRBJ2-5
CASSLRLAGGGTDTQYF TGTGCCAGCAGCTTGCGACTAGCGGGAGGAGGCACAGATACGCAGTATTTT TRBV5-6 NA TRBD2 TRBJ2-3
CASSPIWQGDGYTF TGTGCCAGCTCACCAATATGGCAGGGCGATGGCTACACCTTC TRBV18 NA NA TRBJ1-2
CASSLGGPTDTQYF TGTGCCAGCAGCTTAGGAGGCCCCACAGATACGCAGTATTTT TRBV11-2 NA NA TRBJ2-3
CASSELAEGRTGELFF TGCGCCAGCAGCGAACTAGCGGAGGGCCGGACCGGGGAGCTGTTTTTT TRBV5-1 NA TRBD2 TRBJ2-2
CASFSWGRRSYNEQFF TGTGCCAGCTTTAGTTGGGGGAGGCGCTCCTACAATGAGCAGTTCTTC TRBV7-9 NA NA TRBJ2-1
CASRRGTGDEKLFF TGTGCCAGCAGGCGGGGGACAGGAGACGAAAAACTGTTTTTT TRBV6-6 NA TRBD1 TRBJ1-4
CASSNRGGAEAFF TGTGCCAGCAGTAACAGGGGGGGCGCTGAAGCTTTCTTT TRBV6-6 NA TRBD1 TRBJ1-1
CASTAGLLSTGELFF TGTGCCAGCACGGCTGGACTCCTTTCCACCGGGGAGCTGTTTTTT TRBV6-5 NA NA TRBJ2-2
CACSQGDTREQYF TGTGCCTGCTCCCAGGGGGATACGCGCGAGCAGTACTTC TRBV30 NA TRBD1 TRBJ2-7
CSVLTGPSTDTQYF TGCAGCGTTTTGACAGGGCCCAGCACAGATACGCAGTATTTT TRBV29-1 NA TRBD1 TRBJ2-3
CASSQEVSGSQAFF TGTGCCAGCAGCCAAGAAGTCTCGGGGAGCCAAGCTTTCTTT TRBV14 NA NA TRBJ1-1
CASSATVYGYTF TGTGCCAGCAGTGCCACTGTCTATGGCTACACCTTC TRBV6-5 NA NA TRBJ1-2
CASTTQPWDRVEQYF TGTGCCAGCACCACGCAACCGTGGGACAGGGTCGAGCAGTACTTC TRBV25-1 NA TRBD1 TRBJ2-7
CARGDRGFGEQYF TGTGCCAGGGGGGACAGGGGATTTGGGGAGCAGTACTTC TRBV2 NA TRBD1 TRBJ2-7
CASSVTFYEQYF TGTGCCAGCAGTGTAACTTTCTACGAGCAGTACTTC TRBV6-1 NA NA TRBJ2-7
CASSSYKHENEQFF TGTGCCAGCAGCTCATATAAGCACGAGAATGAGCAGTTCTTC TRBV21-1 NA NA TRBJ2-1
CASSSTGVWNIQYF TGTGCCAGCAGCTCGACGGGGGTTTGGAACATTCAGTACTTC TRBV11-2 NA NA TRBJ2-4
CASRQGEVSNQPQHF TGTGCCAGTCGACAGGGGGAAGTGAGCAATCAGCCCCAGCATTTT TRBV19 NA TRBD1 TRBJ1-5
CASSRTSYEQYF TGTGCCAGCAGCCGGACTTCATACGAGCAGTACTTC TRBV4-2 NA NA TRBJ2-7
CASRGIQGTNQPQHF TGTGCCAGCAGGGGGATACAGGGGACCAATCAGCCCCAGCATTTT TRBV2 NA TRBD1 TRBJ1-5
CASSLGTSGKETQYF TGTGCCAGCAGCTTGGGGACTAGCGGGAAAGAGACCCAGTACTTC TRBV5-4 NA TRBD2 TRBJ2-5
CASSAGGYNEQFF TGTGCCAGCAGCGCCGGGGGGTACAATGAGCAGTTCTTC TRBV7-8 NA TRBD2 TRBJ2-1
CASTTAGYNEQFF TGTGCCAGCACAACAGCGGGATACAATGAGCAGTTCTTC TRBV2 NA TRBD2 TRBJ2-1
CAWRGDRATEAFF TGTGCCTGGAGGGGGGACAGGGCAACTGAAGCTTTCTTT TRBV30 NA TRBD1 TRBJ1-1
CASAPLTGGRGPEAFF TGTGCCAGCGCACCCCTCACAGGGGGCCGAGGCCCTGAAGCTTTCTTT TRBV27 NA TRBD1 TRBJ1-1
CASSFWDSLMNTEAFF TGTGCCAGCAGTTTTTGGGACAGCCTCATGAACACTGAAGCTTTCTTT TRBV28 NA TRBD1 TRBJ1-1
CASSPSPGLAGRDTQYF TGTGCCAGCAGCCCCTCCCCTGGACTAGCGGGAAGAGATACGCAGTATTTT TRBV5-6 NA TRBD2 TRBJ2-3
CASSLGGTSTDTQYF TGTGCCAGCAGCTTAGGGGGAACTAGCACAGATACGCAGTATTTT TRBV5-5 NA NA TRBJ2-3
CTSRTRGQGSNGYTF TGTACCAGCAGAACCCGAGGACAGGGAAGTAACGGCTACACCTTC TRBV6-5 once TRBD1 TRBJ1-2
CASSLGDRDNYGYTF TGTGCCAGCAGCTTAGGGGACAGAGATAACTATGGCTACACCTTC TRBV7-9 NA TRBD1 TRBJ1-2
CASSWRQGTLSYEQYF TGTGCCAGCAGTTGGAGACAGGGAACCCTCTCCTACGAGCAGTACTTC TRBV6-5 NA TRBD1 TRBJ2-7
CASSATGVFSEQYF TGTGCCAGCAGCGCGACAGGGGTCTTTTCCGAGCAGTACTTC TRBV7-8 NA TRBD1 TRBJ2-7
CASSQGAAGYSYNEQFF TGTGCCAGCAGCCAAGGTGCAGCGGGGTACTCCTACAATGAGCAGTTCTTC TRBV4-2 NA TRBD2 TRBJ2-1
CASSQERGLSGYTF TGTGCCAGCAGCCAAGAGAGGGGGCTGAGTGGCTACACCTTC TRBV4-2 NA TRBD1 TRBJ1-2
CASSFGGTGTDTQYF TGCGCCAGCAGCTTCGGCGGGACAGGCACAGATACGCAGTATTTT TRBV5-1 NA NA TRBJ2-3
CASSPSVTGTYEQYF TGTGCCAGCTCACCAAGTGTAACAGGGACCTACGAGCAGTACTTC TRBV18 NA NA TRBJ2-7
CASSQDLTGAGNTIYF TGCGCCAGCAGCCAAGATCTGACGGGGGCTGGAAACACCATATATTTT TRBV4-1 NA NA TRBJ1-3
CASSLVGTVDNEQFF TGTGCCAGCAGCTTAGTTGGGACAGTCGACAATGAGCAGTTCTTC TRBV11-1 NA TRBD1 TRBJ2-1
CASSVRESSGNTIYF TGTGCCAGCAGTGTCAGGGAAAGCTCTGGAAACACCATATATTTT TRBV6-1 NA NA TRBJ1-3
CASSPPSADTQYF TGTGCCAGCTCACCACCGAGTGCAGATACGCAGTATTTT TRBV18 NA NA TRBJ2-3
CATKQDIYQETQYF TGCGCCACCAAGCAAGACATATACCAAGAGACCCAGTACTTC TRBV5-1 NA NA TRBJ2-5
CASSLGQGGSNQPQHF TGTGCCAGCAGCTTGGGACAGGGGGGTAGCAATCAGCCCCAGCATTTT TRBV7-9 NA TRBD1 TRBJ1-5